The 26 T cell receptor beta chains in this list originate from one sample, sequenced in a study of T cells in Graves' hyperthyroidism and ophthalmopathy. Regions amplified from RNA transcripts were the TCR beta CDR3 regions. Carried out on the TCR CDR3, a first-round RT-PCR used the HTBI primer set. One entry per CDR3 protein, called by TCRdb with MiXCR from the multiplex PCR reads. The sample lists more than 550,000 distinct CDR3 sequences, roughly 17% occurring once. Sequencing used blood. The receptor set was obtained from a middle-aged man with Graves' hyperthyroidism.

Ten or more counts support this clonotype. The chain uses TRBV20-1 and TRBJ1-1, with D unclear. CDR3 length equals 13 residues. The ends were cut back, 1 base at V and 1 base at J, with 7 bases in the middle. CDR1 and CDR2 from the germline V gene are DFQATT and SNEGSKA (reference sequence). This CDR3 is CSARASSNTEAFF. The DNA for the CDR3 is TGCAGTGCTAGAGCATCCTCGAACACTGAAGCTTTCTTT.

The V gene is TRBV11-3, the J gene TRBJ2-1; D possibly corresponds to TRBD2 (6 bases). V shed 5 bases and J shed 2 bases, with 16 bases lying between them. Germline lookup yields CDR1 SGHNT and CDR2 YENEEA. This CDR3 is 16 amino acids long. CDR3 in DNA: TGTGCCAGCAGCCCCCCGCCGGAGGGAACCTACAATGAGCAGTTCTTC. It yields the protein CASSPPPEGTYNEQFF.

This clonotype was seen ten or more times. V is TRBV2 and J is TRBJ2-1; 14 positions agree with TRBD2. V dropped 6 bases and J dropped 6; count of bases not matched to a gene: 10. Per the germline V gene, CDR1 is SNHLY and CDR2 is FYNNEI. The CDR3 consists of 17 residues. The CDR3: CASRAGTSGSPFNEQFF. CDR3 coding DNA: TGTGCCAGCAGAGCCGGGACTAGCGGGAGCCCCTTCAATGAGCAGTTCTTC.

Many counts were recorded for this clonotype. V and J are TRBV11-2 and TRBJ2-1, with 10 bases lining up with TRBD1. Germline lookup yields CDR1 SGHAT and CDR2 FQNNGV. The length of the CDR3 is 15 residues. Unmatched junction bases numbered 8, after V lost 5 bases and J lost 7 bases. Here the CDR3 DNA reads TGTGCCAGCAGCGTGAGGGACAGGGGTGAAAATGAGCAGTTCTTC. It is translated as CASSVRDRGENEQFF.

This clonotype was seen ten or more times. The chain uses TRBV29-1 and TRBJ2-7; D not certain. The CDR3 covers 12 residues. Deletions cut 5 bases from V and 2 bases from J, with 10 bases between. Germline CDR1 reads SQVTM; CDR2 reads ANQGSEA. Here the CDR3 reads CSVWQATYEQYF. DNA of the CDR3: TGCAGCGTTTGGCAGGCTACCTACGAGCAGTACTTC.

This clonotype was recorded many times. V usage is TRBV10-3 and J usage is TRBJ2-1, with TRBD2 matching over 10 bases. The CDR3 contains 14 residues. J gave up 7 bases and V 4 bases, and 4 bases lay outside the gene matches. Germline V gene lookup returns CDR1 ENHRY and CDR2 SYGVKD. DNA for the CDR3: TGTGCCATCAGTGGGACTAGCGGTAAAAATGAGCAGTTCTTC. The encoded protein is CAISGTSGKNEQFF.

This clonotype turned up a few times. The chain links TRBV5-8 to TRBJ1-4; no definite D call. The CDR3 loop spans 13 amino acids. Deletions cut 3 bases from V and 8 bases from J, with 11 bases between. Per the germline V gene, CDR1 is SGHTS and CDR2 is YDEGEE. The CDR3 sequence: CASSSTAGEKLFF. The CDR3 nucleotides read TGTGCCAGCAGCTCTACCGCTGGCGAAAAACTGTTTTTT.

There are many counts of this clonotype. The CDR3 is CASSLEGPGELFF. The CDR3 DNA reads TGCGCCAGCAGCTTGGAGGGACCGGGGGAGCTGTTTTTT. The chain joins TRBV5-1 to TRBJ2-2; the D call may be TRBD1 or TRBD2 (5 bases each). V was shortened by 0 bases and J by 8 bases, with 8 bases between the two germline ends. Germline V CDR1 and CDR2: SGHRS, YFSETQ. This CDR3 region has 13 residues. The full variable domain, completed using reference TRBV5-1 and TRBJ2-2, is KAGVTQTPRYLIKTRGQQVTLSCSPISGHRSVSWYQQTPGQGLQFLFEYFSETQRNKGNFPGRFSGRQFSNSRSEMNVSTLELGDSALYLCASSLEGPGELFFGEGSRLTVL.

This clonotype was found a few times. The chain is built from TRBV4-1 and TRBJ2-1; the D gene is possibly TRBD1 (5 bases). CDR3 length equals 14 residues. Germline lookup yields CDR1 MGHRA and CDR2 YSYEKL. Trimming removed 5 bases from V and 8 bases from J, with 16 bases in between. CDR3 nucleotide sequence: TGCGCCAGCAGCAATCCCCTGACAGTCCATGAGCAGTTCTTC. It translates to CASSNPLTVHEQFF.

This clonotype has only a few counts. V is TRBV5-6 and J is TRBJ2-3; the D gene is possibly TRBD2 (7 bases). This CDR3 has 16 residues. V was shortened by 5 bases and J by 4 bases, with 20 bases between the two germline ends. Germline loops: CDR1 SGHDT, CDR2 YYEEEE. The CDR3: CASSLQGGETADTQYF. The CDR3 DNA follows: TGTGCCAGCAGTTTGCAAGGGGGGGAAACGGCAGATACGCAGTATTTT. The whole variable domain, remainder taken from reference TRBV5-6 and TRBJ2-3, is DAGVTQSPTHLIKTRGQQVTLRCSPKSGHDTVSWYQQALGQGPQFIFQYYEEEERQRGNFPDRFSGHQFPNYSSELNVNALLLGDSALYLCASSLQGGETADTQYFGPGTRLTVL.

For this clonotype: Given a much more abundant clone one base away, this may be a read error. CDR3 nucleotide sequence: TGTGCCAGCACAAAAAAGAGGACAGCGAATCGGCCCCAGCATTTT. It specifies CASTKKRTANRPQHF. The chain carries TRBV6-1 and TRBJ1-5, with a tentative D call TRBD1 (6 bases). This CDR3 region has 15 residues. Looked up from germline, CDR1 is MNHNS and CDR2 is SASEGT.

Notes on this clonotype: A much more abundant neighbour one base away suggests this may be a read error. The rearrangement uses TRBV27 and TRBJ2-1; D perhaps matches TRBD1 (6 bases). V lost 5 bases, J lost 7 bases, and 21 bases lay in between. The length of the CDR3 is 16 residues. Germline CDR1 MNHEY, CDR2 SMNVEV (reference sequence). CDR3 sequence reads: CASSQTPQGTVNEQFF. The DNA for the CDR3 is TGTGCCAGCAGTCAAACCCCCCAGGGGACGGTTAATGAGCAGTTCTTC.

This clonotype came up many times. The V gene is TRBV7-3, the J gene TRBJ2-1; TRBD2 aligns across 12 bases. Germline lookup yields CDR1 SGHTA and CDR2 FQGTGA. The CDR3 contains 15 residues. J was trimmed by 7 bases and V by 5 bases; bases with no gene match: 6. The CDR3 DNA is TGTGCCAGCAGCCGCGGACTAGCGGGACGGAATGAGCAGTTCTTC. Protein sequence: CASSRGLAGRNEQFF.

The chain recombines TRBV20-1 with TRBJ2-2; 8 bases map to TRBD2. Trimming at V came to 3 bases and at J to 5 bases, leaving 14 bases not matched to a gene. This CDR3 has 17 amino acids. Per germline, CDR1 DFQATT and CDR2 SNEGSKA (reference sequence). CDR3 DNA: TGCAGTGCTAGTCTCTCAGGGGCGGGAGGTATTACCGGGGAGCTGTTTTTT. It translates to CSASLSGAGGITGELFF.

This clonotype was seen ten or more times. The rearrangement uses TRBV7-9 and TRBJ2-7; no reliable D call. Trimming took 3 bases from V and 2 from J, leaving 8 bases between them. CDR3 length: 13 amino acids. The germline V gene encodes CDR1 SEHNR and CDR2 FQNEAQ (reference sequence). CDR3 protein: CASSFTAAYEQYF. DNA for the CDR3: TGTGCCAGCAGCTTTACGGCCGCCTACGAGCAGTACTTC. The whole variable domain, filled in from reference TRBV7-9 and TRBJ2-7, reads DTGVSQNPRHKITKRGQNVTFRCDPISEHNRLYWYRQTLGQGPEFLTYFQNEAQLEKSRLLSDRFSAERPKGSFSTLEIQRTEQGDSAMYLCASSFTAAYEQYFGPGTRLTVT.

This clonotype came up many times. The rearrangement joins TRBV24-1 to TRBJ2-3; 7 positions agree with TRBD2. Germline values: CDR1 KGHDR, CDR2 SFDVKD. The V segment lost 0 bases and the J segment 3 bases; nucleotides outside the gene matches: 8. CDR3 size: 17 residues. The CDR3 bases are TGTGCCACCAGTGATTTGCCGGTCGCGGGAGTGACAGATACGCAGTATTTT. Its protein product is CATSDLPVAGVTDTQYF.

This clonotype was seen more than once but under ten times. J is TRBJ1-1 and V is TRBV7-6; the D is unclear. V lost 1 base and J lost 1, with 7 bases in between. Germline V gene lookup returns CDR1 SGHVS and CDR2 FNYEAQ. The CDR3 is made up of 14 amino acids. CDR3 amino acids: CASSLEAENTEAFF. For the CDR3, the DNA is TGTGCCAGCAGCTTAGAGGCAGAGAACACTGAAGCTTTCTTT.

This clonotype has just a few counts. The gene calls are TRBV20-1 and TRBJ2-7, with TRBD1 matching 9 bases. The CDR3 is 14 amino acids. Germline loops: CDR1 DFQATT, CDR2 SNEGSKA (reference sequence). The J segment lost 3 bases and the V segment lost 6 bases, leaving 9 bases of the junction unmatched. The CDR3 spells CSAYDRDRVYEQYF. In DNA form, the CDR3 reads TGCAGTGCGTACGACCGGGACAGGGTCTACGAGCAGTACTTC.

This clonotype came up many times. The rearrangement joins TRBV6-5 to TRBJ2-7, with 12 bases aligning to TRBD2. Germline loops: CDR1 MNHEY, CDR2 SVGAGI. This CDR3 comprises 18 residues. V was clipped by 2 bases and J by 2 bases; unmatched bases: 10. CDR3 sequence (DNA): TGTGCCAGCAGTTACAAGGCTAGCGGGAGGGCCTATGCCTACGAGCAGTACTTC. Translation: CASSYKASGRAYAYEQYF.

This clonotype was recorded many times. J is TRBJ2-1 and V is TRBV2; D unresolved. Germline V gives CDR1 SNHLY, CDR2 FYNNEI. The length of the CDR3 is 14 residues. V was shortened by 3 bases and J by 7 bases, with 13 bases between the two germline ends. In DNA, the CDR3 is TGTGCCAGCAGTGAGAACGTTGCGCTGAATGAGCAGTTCTTC. Its protein is CASSENVALNEQFF.

The V gene is TRBV11-3, the J gene TRBJ2-1, with TRBD2 matching over 15 bases. V lost 5 bases, J lost 7 bases, and 12 bases stayed unmatched. Germline V gives CDR1 SGHNT, CDR2 YENEEA. The CDR3 loop spans 18 amino acids. This CDR3 reads CASSPEAGLAGGGNEQFF. CDR3 DNA sequence: TGTGCCAGCAGCCCAGAGGCGGGACTAGCGGGAGGCGGAAATGAGCAGTTCTTC.

This clonotype was observed a few times. The chain couples TRBV6-2 or TRBV6-3 to TRBJ2-1; TRBD2 aligns across 11 bases. The germline V gene encodes CDR1 MNHEY and CDR2 SVGEGT. This CDR3 has 16 amino acids. J was trimmed by 4 bases and V by 6 bases; bases with no gene match: 8. CDR3 DNA: TGTGCCAGCAGACCTTGGACTAGCGGGCAATACAATGAGCAGTTCTTC. Amino acids: CASRPWTSGQYNEQFF.

V is TRBV25-1 and J is TRBJ2-1; possible D gene TRBD2, 6 bases. V was cut by 4 bases and J by 13 bases, with 14 bases left in between. The V gene's germline CDR1 is MGHDK and CDR2 SYGVNS. The CDR3 is made up of 12 amino acids. The CDR3 sequence is CASSASGGLQFF. CDR3 DNA sequence: TGTGCCAGCAGTGCCAGTGGGGGACTTCAGTTCTTC. Full variable domain (remainder filled in from reference TRBV25-1 and TRBJ2-1): EADIYQTPRYLVIGTGKKITLECSQTMGHDKMYWYQQDPGMELHLIHYSYGVNSTEKGDLSSESTVSRIRTEHFPLTLESARPSHTSQYLCASSASGGLQFFGPGTRLTVL.

This clonotype occurred many times. The chain has TRBV2 and TRBJ2-7; D possibly matches TRBD1 or TRBD2 (6 bases each). Germline assignment: CDR1 SNHLY and CDR2 FYNNEI. The CDR3 has 14 residues. V gave up 1 base and J gave up 0 bases, with 7 bases separating them. Written as DNA, the CDR3 is TGTGCCAGCAGTGAAGAGGGGGGCTCCTACGAGCAGTACTTC. Amino acid sequence: CASSEEGGSYEQYF.

Of note for this clonotype: The junction differs from germline at one of its ends, possibly a read error. The chain uses TRBV18 and TRBJ2-3, with 9 bases fitting TRBD1. This CDR3 has 15 residues. Germline-derived CDR1 and CDR2 are KGHSH and LQKENI. CDR3 coding DNA: TGCGCCAGCTCACCACCGGGACAGGGAAGAGATACGCAGTATTTT. Translating gives CASSPPGQGRDTQYF.

This rearrangement joins TRBV27 to TRBJ2-3; possible D gene TRBD2, 6 bases. The CDR3 covers 16 residues. The germline V gene has CDR1 MNHEY and CDR2 SMNVEV (reference sequence). V was cut by 1 base and J by 1 base, with 12 bases left in between. The chain's CDR3 is CASSLYGWGGTDTQYF. For the CDR3, the DNA is TGTGCCAGCAGTTTATATGGGTGGGGGGGCACAGATACGCAGTATTTT.